The clone carrying this TCR beta chain was seen ten or more times. Antigen: not known. This record belongs to a study of T cells in Graves' hyperthyroidism and ophthalmopathy. Study in general: At the time of initial diagnosis and before any treatment, peripheral blood was collected. General observations from the study: The model foresaw ophthalmopathy a median around 6.4 months prior to onset.

The CDR3 extends over 14 amino acids. The germline gives CDR1 MDHEN, CDR2 SYDVKM. The V gene lost 7 bases and the J gene lost 3 bases, with 15 bases spanning the gap. Those patients with uncontrolled infection, other autoimmune disease, pregnancy or lactation were excluded. Diagnoses rested on clinical symptoms, serum thyroxine and TRAb, thyroid ultrasound and orbital computed tomography. RNA transcripts provided the source from which TCR beta CDR3 regions were amplified. A set of HTBI primers served as the primers for a first-round RT-PCR of the TCR CDR3. TCRdb analysed the multiplex PCR reads with MiXCR anew, one entry per CDR3 protein. The sample gives roughly 500,000 distinct CDR3 sequences, about 16% of which show up once; roughly 29% is in the top ten.

Material for sequencing was blood. This chain links TRBV28 with TRBJ1-1; no firm D call. The sequence was obtained from a woman aged 25 to 39 with Graves' ophthalmopathy. The CDR3 sequence is CASTRVLRDTEAFF. The DNA for the CDR3 is TGTGCCAGCACCCGGGTCCTAAGGGACACTGAAGCTTTCTTT.